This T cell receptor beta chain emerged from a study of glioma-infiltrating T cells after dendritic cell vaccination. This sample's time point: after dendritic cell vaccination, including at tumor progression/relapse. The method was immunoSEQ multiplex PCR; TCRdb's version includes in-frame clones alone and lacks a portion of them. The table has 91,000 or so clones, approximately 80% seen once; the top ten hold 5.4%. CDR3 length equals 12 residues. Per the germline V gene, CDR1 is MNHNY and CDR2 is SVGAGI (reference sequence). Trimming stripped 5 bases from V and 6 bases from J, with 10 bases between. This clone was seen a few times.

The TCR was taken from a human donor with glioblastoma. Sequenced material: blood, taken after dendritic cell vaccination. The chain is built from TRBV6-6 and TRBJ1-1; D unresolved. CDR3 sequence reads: CASSAQIAEAFF. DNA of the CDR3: TGTGCCAGCAGTGCCCAGATCGCTGAAGCTTTCTTT.